In this sample, the clone carrying this T cell receptor (beta chain) turned up many times. What it binds is not known. The V and J ends lost 3 bases and 2 bases respectively, with 13 bases between them. Germline CDR1 ENHRY, CDR2 SYGVKD. CDR3 size: 15 residues. Peripheral blood samples of about 10 milliliters were drawn from each donor. The data were obtained in a study of blood T cells in healthy people across ages. Study-wide results and caveats: Among T cells, TCR beta diversity per million cells dropped roughly linearly as age rose.

Using a J-beta primer mix together with a sample-barcoded 5' primer, a second PCR was run for roughly 6 to 12 cycles. TCRdb ran MiXCR on the 5' RACE reads and lists one entry per CDR3 protein. The table has some 790,000 distinct CDR3 sequences, more than 25% seen once; the top ten hold 17%. The sample consisted of blood. This sequence originates from a woman aged 80 or older in good health. The chain carries TRBV10-3 and TRBJ2-5, with D tentatively TRBD2 (5 bases). CDR3 sequence: CAISDPGRAQETQYF. The CDR3 coding sequence is TGTGCCATCAGTGATCCCGGGCGGGCGCAAGAGACCCAGTACTTC.